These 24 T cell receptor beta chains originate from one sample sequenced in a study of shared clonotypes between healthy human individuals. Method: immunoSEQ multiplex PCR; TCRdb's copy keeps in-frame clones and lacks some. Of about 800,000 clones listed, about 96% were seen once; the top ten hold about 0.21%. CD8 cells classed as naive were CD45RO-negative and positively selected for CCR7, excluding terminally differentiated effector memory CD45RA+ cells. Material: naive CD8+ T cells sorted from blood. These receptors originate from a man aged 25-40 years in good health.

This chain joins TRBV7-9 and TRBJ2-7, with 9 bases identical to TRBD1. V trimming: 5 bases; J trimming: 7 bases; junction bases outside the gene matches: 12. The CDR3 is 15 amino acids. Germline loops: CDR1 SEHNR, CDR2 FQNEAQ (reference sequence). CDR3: CASSPAQGAKGEQYF. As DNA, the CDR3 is TGTGCCAGCAGCCCAGCACAGGGGGCAAAAGGAGAGCAGTACTTC.

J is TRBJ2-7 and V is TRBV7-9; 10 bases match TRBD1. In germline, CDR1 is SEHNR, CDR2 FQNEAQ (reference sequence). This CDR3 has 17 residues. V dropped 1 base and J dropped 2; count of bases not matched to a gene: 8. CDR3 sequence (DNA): TGTGCCAGCAGCTTAGTGGGACAGGGGCGATCTACCTACGAGCAGTACTTC. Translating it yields CASSLVGQGRSTYEQYF.

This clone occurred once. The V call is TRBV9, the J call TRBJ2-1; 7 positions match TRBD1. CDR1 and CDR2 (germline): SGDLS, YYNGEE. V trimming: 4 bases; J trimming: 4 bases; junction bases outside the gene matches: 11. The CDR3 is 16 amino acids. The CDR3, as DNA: TGTGCCAGCAGCCCTCGTCGTACGGGACAGTACAATGAGCAGTTCTTC. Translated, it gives CASSPRRTGQYNEQFF. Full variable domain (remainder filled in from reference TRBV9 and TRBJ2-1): DSGVTQTPKHLITATGQRVTLRCSPRSGDLSVYWYQQSLDQGLQFLIQYYNGEERAKGNILERFSAQQFPDLHSELNLSSLELGDSALYFCASSPRRTGQYNEQFFGPGTRLTVL.

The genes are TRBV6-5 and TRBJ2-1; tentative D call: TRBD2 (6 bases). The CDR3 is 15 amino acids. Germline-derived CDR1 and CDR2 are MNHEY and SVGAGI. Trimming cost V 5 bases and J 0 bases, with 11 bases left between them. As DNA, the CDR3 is TGTGCCAGCAGTACGGGGGATAGCTCCTACAATGAGCAGTTCTTC. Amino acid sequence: CASSTGDSSYNEQFF.

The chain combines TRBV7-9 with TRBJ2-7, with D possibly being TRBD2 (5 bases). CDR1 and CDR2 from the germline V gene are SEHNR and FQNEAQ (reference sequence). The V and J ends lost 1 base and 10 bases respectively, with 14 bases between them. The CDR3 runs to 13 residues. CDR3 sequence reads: CASSLEGQRTQYF. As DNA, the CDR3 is TGTGCCAGCAGCTTAGAAGGTCAGCGGACTCAGTACTTC.

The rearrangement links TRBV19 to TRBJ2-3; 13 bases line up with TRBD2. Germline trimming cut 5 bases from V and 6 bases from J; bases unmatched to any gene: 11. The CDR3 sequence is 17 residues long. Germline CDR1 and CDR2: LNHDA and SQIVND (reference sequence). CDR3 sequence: CASSFALTSGGKDTQYF. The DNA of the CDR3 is TGTGCCAGTAGTTTCGCCTTGACTAGCGGGGGGAAGGATACGCAGTATTTT.

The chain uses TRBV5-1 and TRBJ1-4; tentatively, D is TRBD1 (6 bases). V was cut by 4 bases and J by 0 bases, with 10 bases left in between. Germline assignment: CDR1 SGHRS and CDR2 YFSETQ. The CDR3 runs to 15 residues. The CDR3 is CASSPGTSTNEKLFF. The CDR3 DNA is TGCGCCAGCAGCCCGGGGACATCAACTAATGAAAAACTGTTTTTT.

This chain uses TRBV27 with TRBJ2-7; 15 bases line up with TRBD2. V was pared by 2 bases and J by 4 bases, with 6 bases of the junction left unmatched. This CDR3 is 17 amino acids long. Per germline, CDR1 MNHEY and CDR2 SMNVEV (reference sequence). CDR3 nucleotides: TGTGCCAGCAGTTTAGGTCCGGGACTAGCGGGAGGTTACGAGCAGTACTTC. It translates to CASSLGPGLAGGYEQYF.

The CDR3 nucleotides read TGTGCCAGCAGTTCTATACAGCAATGGGAGACCCAGTACTTC. Its protein is CASSSIQQWETQYF. J is TRBJ2-5 and V is TRBV28; unclear D gene. This CDR3 region has 14 residues. Per germline, CDR1 MDHEN and CDR2 SYDVKM. Between the trimmed V and J ends, which lost 4 bases and 5 bases, there was a span of 14 bases.

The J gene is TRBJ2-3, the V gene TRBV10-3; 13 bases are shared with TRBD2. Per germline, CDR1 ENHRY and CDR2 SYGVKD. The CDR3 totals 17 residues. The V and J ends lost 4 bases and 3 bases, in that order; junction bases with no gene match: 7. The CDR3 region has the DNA TGTGCCATCAGTGGGGGACTAGCGGGAACGGGGACAGATACGCAGTATTTT. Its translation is CAISGGLAGTGTDTQYF.

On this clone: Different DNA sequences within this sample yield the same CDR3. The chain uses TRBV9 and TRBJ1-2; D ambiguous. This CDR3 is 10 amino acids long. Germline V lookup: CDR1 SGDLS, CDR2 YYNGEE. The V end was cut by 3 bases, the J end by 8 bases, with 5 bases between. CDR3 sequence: CASSGSGYTF. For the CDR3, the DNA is TGTGCCAGCAGCGGCTCAGGCTACACCTTC. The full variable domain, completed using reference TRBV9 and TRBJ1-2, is DSGVTQTPKHLITATGQRVTLRCSPRSGDLSVYWYQQSLDQGLQFLIQYYNGEERAKGNILERFSAQQFPDLHSELNLSSLELGDSALYFCASSGSGYTFGSGTRLTVV.

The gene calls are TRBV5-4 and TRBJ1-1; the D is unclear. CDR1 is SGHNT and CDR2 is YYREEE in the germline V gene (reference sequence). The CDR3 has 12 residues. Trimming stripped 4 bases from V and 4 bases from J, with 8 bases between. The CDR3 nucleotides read TGTGCCAGCAGCCGCGGAAGCACTGAAGCTTTCTTT. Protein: CASSRGSTEAFF. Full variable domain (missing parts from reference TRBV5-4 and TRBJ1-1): ETGVTQSPTHLIKTRGQQVTLRCSSQSGHNTVSWYQQALGQGPQFIFQYYREEENGRGNFPPRFSGLQFPNYSSELNVNALELDDSALYLCASSRGSTEAFFGQGTRLTVV.

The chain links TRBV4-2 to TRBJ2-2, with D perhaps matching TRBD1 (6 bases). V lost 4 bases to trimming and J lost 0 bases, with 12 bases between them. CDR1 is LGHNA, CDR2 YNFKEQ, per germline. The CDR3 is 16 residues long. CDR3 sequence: CASSLKDRSNTGELFF. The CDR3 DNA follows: TGTGCCAGCAGCCTAAAGGACAGATCGAACACCGGGGAGCTGTTTTTT.

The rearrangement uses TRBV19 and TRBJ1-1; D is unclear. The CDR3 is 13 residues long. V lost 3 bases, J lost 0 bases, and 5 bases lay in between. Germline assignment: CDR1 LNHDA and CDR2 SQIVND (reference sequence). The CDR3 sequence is CASSMSMNTEAFF. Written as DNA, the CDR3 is TGTGCCAGTAGTATGTCGATGAACACTGAAGCTTTCTTT. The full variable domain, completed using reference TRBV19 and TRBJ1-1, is DGGITQSPKYLFRKEGQNVTLSCEQNLNHDAMYWYRQDPGQGLRLIYYSQIVNDFQKGDIAEGYSVSREKKESFPLTVTSAQKNPTAFYLCASSMSMNTEAFFGQGTRLTVV.

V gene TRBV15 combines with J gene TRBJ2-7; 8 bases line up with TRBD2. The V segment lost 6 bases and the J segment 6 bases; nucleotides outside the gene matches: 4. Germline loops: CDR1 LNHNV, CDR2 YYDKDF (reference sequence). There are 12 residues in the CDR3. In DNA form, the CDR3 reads TGTGCCACCAGATCCCGGGGGGGCGAGCAGTACTTC. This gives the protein CATRSRGGEQYF. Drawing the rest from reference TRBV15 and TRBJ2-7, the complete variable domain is DAMVIQNPRYQVTQFGKPVTLSCSQTLNHNVMYWYQQKSSQAPKLLFHYYDKDFNNEADTPDNFQSRRPNTSFCFLDIRSPGLGDTAMYLCATRSRGGEQYFGPGTRLTVT.

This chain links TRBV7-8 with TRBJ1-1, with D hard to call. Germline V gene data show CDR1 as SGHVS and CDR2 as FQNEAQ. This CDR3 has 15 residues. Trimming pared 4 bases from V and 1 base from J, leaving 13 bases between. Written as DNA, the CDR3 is TGTGCCAGCAGCTCCGCCATGGGCGGGAACACTGAAGCTTTCTTT. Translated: CASSSAMGGNTEAFF.

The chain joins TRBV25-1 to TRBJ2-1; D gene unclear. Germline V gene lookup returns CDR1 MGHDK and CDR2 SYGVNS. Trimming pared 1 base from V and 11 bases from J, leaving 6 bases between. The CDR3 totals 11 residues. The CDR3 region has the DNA TGTGCCAGCAGTGAATCGAGGAAGCAGTTCTTC. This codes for CASSESRKQFF.

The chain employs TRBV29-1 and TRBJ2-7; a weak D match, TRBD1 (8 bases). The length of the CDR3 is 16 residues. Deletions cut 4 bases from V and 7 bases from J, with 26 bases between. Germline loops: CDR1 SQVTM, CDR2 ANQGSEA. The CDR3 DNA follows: TGCAGCGTTGCGGGAGGATTCGGACAGGGAGATAATGAGCAGTACTTC. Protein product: CSVAGGFGQGDNEQYF.

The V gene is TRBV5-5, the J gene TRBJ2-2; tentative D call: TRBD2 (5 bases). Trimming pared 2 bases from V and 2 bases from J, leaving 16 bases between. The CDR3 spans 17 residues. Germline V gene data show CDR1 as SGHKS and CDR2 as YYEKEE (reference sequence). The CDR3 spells CASSLLRGSDNTGELFF. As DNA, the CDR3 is TGTGCCAGCAGCTTATTGCGAGGGAGTGATAACACCGGGGAGCTGTTTTTT.

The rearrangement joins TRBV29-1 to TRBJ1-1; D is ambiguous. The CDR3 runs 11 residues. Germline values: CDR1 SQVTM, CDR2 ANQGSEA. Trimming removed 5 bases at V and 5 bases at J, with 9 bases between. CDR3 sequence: CSVRPMTEAFF. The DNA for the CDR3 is TGCAGCGTTCGCCCTATGACTGAAGCTTTCTTT.

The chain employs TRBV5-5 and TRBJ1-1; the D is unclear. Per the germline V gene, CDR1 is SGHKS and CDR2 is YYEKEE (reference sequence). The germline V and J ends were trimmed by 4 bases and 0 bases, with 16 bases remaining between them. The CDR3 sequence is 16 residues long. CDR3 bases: TGTGCCAGCAGCCCGGAACCAGCCTTTCTGAACACTGAAGCTTTCTTT. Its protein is CASSPEPAFLNTEAFF.

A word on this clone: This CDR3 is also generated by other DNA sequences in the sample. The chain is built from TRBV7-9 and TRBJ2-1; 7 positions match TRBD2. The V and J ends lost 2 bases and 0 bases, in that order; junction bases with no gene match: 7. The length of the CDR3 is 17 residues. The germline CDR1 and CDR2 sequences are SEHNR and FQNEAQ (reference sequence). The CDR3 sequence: CASSLRASGSSYNEQFF. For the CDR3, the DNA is TGTGCCAGCAGCTTAAGAGCTAGCGGAAGCTCCTACAATGAGCAGTTCTTC.

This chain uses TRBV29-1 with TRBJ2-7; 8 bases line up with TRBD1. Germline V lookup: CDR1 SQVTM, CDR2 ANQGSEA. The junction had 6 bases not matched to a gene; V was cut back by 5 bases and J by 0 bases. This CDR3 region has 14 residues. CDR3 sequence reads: CSVIGTGHSYEQYF. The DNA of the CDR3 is TGCAGCGTTATTGGGACAGGTCACTCCTACGAGCAGTACTTC.

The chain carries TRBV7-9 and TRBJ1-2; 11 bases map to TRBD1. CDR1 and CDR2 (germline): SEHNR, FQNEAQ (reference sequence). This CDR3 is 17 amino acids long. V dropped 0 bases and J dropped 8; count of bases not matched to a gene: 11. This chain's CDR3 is CASSLAGRTGGREGYTF. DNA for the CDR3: TGTGCCAGCAGCTTAGCTGGGCGGACAGGGGGCCGTGAGGGCTACACCTTC.